This TCR beta chain comes out of a study of beta chain features in type 1 diabetes. General study results and limits: In the patient group, naive, central memory and Treg TCRB repertoires seemed more alike than in the healthy donor group.

TCRB transcripts that were expressed got sequenced, as all of the isolated RNA had been reverse transcribed. Only in-frame clones appear in the TCRdb table, and some are missing; sequencing was by immunoSEQ multiplex PCR. The sample has under 900,000 clones, about a sixth seen once. Details on this clone: What it binds is not known. The sample holds other DNA sequences that translate to the same CDR3.

Blood was drawn once from each donor into heparinised tubes. The draws averaged approximately 120 mL. This CDR3 contains 13 residues. The germline gives CDR1 LNHNV, CDR2 YYDKDF (reference sequence). With 0 bases removed from V and 7 bases from J, the gap between germline ends came to 9 bases. This chain joins TRBV15 and TRBJ2-5; D unresolved. The receptor's source is a woman aged 18-29 years in good health. The sample taken for sequencing was naive CD4+ T cells from blood. Here the CDR3 DNA reads TGTGCCACCAGCAGAGACAGGACCCGGACCCAGTACTTC. It is translated as CATSRDRTRTQYF.